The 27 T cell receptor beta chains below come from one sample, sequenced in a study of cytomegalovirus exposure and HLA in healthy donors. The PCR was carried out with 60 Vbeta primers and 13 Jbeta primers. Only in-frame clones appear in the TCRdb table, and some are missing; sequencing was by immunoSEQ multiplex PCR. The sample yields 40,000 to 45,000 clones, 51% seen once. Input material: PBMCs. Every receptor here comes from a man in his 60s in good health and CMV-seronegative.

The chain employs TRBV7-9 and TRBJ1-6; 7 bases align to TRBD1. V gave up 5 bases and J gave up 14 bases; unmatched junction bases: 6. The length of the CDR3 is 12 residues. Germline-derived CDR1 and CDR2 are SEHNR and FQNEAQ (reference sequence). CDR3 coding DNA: TGTGCCAGCAGCCCGACAGGGCCTACCCTCCACTTT. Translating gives CASSPTGPTLHF.

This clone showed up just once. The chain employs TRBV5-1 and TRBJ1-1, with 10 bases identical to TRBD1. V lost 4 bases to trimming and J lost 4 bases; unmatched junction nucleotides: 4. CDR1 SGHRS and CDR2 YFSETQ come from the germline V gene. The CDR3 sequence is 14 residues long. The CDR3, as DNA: TGCGCCAGCAGCCGGACAGGGGGAGTCACTGAAGCTTTCTTT. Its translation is CASSRTGGVTEAFF.

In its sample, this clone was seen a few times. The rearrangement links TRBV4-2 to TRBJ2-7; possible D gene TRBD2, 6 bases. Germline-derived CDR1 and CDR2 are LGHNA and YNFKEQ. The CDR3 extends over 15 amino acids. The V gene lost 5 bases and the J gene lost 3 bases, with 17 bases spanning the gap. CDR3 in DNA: TGTGCCAGCAGCGAGGAGCGGGCCCTTTTCTACGAGCAGTACTTC. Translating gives CASSEERALFYEQYF.

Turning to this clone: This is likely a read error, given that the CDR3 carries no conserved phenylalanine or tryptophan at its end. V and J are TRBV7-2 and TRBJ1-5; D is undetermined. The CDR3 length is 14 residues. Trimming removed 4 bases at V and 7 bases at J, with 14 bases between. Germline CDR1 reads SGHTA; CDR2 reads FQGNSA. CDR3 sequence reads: CASSSGVAGQPQHV. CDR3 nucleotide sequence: TGTGCCAGCAGCTCCGGGGTCGCGGGACAGCCCCAGCATGTT.

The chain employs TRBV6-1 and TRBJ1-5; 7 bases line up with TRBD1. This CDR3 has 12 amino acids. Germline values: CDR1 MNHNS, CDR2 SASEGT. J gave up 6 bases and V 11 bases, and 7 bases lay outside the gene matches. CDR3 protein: CAGGTARQPQHF. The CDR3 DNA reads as TGTGCCGGGGGGACAGCCCGTCAGCCCCAGCATTTT.

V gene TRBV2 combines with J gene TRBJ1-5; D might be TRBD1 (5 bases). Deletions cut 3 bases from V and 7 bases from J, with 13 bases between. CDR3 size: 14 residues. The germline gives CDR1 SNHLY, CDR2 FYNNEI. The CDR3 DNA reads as TGTGCCAGCAGTGAGGCCAGGGTGGAACAGCCCCAGCATTTT. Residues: CASSEARVEQPQHF.

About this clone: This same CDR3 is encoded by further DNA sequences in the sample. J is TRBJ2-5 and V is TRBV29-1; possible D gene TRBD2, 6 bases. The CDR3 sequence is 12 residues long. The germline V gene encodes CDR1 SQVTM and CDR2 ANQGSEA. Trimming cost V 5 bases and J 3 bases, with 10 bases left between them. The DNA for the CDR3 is TGCAGCGTTCTTGGAGGGGAAGAGACCCAGTACTTC. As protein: CSVLGGEETQYF.

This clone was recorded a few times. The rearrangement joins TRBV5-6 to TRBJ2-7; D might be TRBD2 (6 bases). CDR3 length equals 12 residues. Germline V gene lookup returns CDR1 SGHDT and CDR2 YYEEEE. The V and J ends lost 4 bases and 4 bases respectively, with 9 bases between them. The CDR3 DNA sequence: TGTGCCAGCAGCCTAGGAGGGTACGAGCAGTACTTC. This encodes CASSLGGYEQYF.

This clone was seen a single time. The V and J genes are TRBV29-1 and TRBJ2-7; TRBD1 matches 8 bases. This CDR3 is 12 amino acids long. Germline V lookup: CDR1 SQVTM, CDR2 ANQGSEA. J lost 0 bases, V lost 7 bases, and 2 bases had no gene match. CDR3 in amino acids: CSGGQASYEQYF. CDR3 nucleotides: TGCAGCGGGGGACAGGCCTCCTACGAGCAGTACTTC.

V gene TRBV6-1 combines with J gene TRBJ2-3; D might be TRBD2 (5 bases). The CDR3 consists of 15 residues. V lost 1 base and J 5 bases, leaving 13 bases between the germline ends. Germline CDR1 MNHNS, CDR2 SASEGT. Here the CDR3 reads CASSEGRGRRDTQYF. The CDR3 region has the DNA TGTGCCAGCAGTGAAGGTCGCGGGCGTAGAGATACGCAGTATTTT.

The CDR3 sequence: CASSQVPSGYTGELFF. As DNA, the CDR3 is TGCGCCAGCAGCCAAGTGCCTAGCGGGTACACCGGGGAGCTGTTTTTT. The gene calls are TRBV4-1 and TRBJ2-2; 8 bases are shared with TRBD2. Looked up from germline, CDR1 is MGHRA and CDR2 is YSYEKL. Trimming removed 1 base from V and 3 bases from J; junction bases left unmatched: 4. There are 16 residues in the CDR3.

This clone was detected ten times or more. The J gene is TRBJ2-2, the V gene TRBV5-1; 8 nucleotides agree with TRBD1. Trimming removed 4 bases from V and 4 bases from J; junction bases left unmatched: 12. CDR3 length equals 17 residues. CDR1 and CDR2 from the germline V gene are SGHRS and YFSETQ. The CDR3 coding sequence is TGCGCCAGCAGCCCTACCCCGGGACAGGCCCCCACCGGGGAGCTGTTTTTT. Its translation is CASSPTPGQAPTGELFF.

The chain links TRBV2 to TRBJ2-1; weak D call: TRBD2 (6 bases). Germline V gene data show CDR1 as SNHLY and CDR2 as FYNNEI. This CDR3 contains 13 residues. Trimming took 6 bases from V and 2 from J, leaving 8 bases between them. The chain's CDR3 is CASRGGAYNEQFF. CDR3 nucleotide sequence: TGTGCCAGCAGGGGGGGAGCCTACAATGAGCAGTTCTTC. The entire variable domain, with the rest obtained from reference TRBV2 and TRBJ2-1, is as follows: EPEVTQTPSHQVTQMGQEVILRCVPISNHLYFYWYRQILGQKVEFLVSFYNNEISEKSEIFDDQFSVERPDGSNFTLKIRSTKLEDSAMYFCASRGGAYNEQFFGPGTRLTVL.

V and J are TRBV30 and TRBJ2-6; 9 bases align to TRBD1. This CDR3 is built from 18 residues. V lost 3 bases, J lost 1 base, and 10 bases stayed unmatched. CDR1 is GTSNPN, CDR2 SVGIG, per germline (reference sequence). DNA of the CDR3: TGTGCCTGGAGATCACTGACAGGGGGTAGGTCTGGGGCCAACGTCCTGACTTTC. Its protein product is CAWRSLTGGRSGANVLTF. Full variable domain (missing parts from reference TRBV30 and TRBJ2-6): SQTIHQWPATLVQPVGSPLSLECTVEGTSNPNLYWYRQAAGRGLQLLFYSVGIGQISSEVPQNLSASRPQDRQFILSSKKLLLSDSGFYLCAWRSLTGGRSGANVLTFGAGSRLTVL.

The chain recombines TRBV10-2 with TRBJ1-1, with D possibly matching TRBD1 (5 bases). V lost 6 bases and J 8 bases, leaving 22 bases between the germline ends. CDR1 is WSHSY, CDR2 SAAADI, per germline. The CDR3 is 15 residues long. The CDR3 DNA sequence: TGCGCCAGCAGGCTGGGGCCAGCAGATACCACGGAAGCTTTCTTT. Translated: CASRLGPADTTEAFF.

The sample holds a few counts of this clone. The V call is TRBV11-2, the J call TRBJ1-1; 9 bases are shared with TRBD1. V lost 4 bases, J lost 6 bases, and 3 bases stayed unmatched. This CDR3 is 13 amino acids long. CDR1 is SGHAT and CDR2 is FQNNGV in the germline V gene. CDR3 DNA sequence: TGTGCCAGCAGCTCCGACAGGGGGGCTGAAGCTTTCTTT. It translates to CASSSDRGAEAFF.

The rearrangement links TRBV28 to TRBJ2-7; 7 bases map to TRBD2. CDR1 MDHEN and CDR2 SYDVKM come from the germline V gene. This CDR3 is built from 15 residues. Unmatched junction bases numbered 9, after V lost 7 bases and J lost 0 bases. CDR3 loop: CASNPREFRSYEQYF. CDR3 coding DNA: TGTGCCAGCAACCCGCGGGAGTTTCGCTCCTACGAGCAGTACTTC.

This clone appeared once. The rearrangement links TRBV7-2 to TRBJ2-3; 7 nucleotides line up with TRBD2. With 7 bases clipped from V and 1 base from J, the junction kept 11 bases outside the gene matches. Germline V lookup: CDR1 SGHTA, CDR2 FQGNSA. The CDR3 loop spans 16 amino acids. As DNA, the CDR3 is TGTGCCAGCACCCTAGCGGCGGGAGTACGCACAGATACGCAGTATTTT. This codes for CASTLAAGVRTDTQYF.

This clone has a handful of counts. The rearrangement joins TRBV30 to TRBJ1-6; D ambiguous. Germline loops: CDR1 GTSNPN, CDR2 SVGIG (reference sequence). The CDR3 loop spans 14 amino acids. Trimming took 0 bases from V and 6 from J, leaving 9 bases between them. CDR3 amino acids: CAWSVYELNSPLHF. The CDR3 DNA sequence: TGTGCCTGGAGTGTGTACGAACTTAATTCACCCCTCCACTTT.

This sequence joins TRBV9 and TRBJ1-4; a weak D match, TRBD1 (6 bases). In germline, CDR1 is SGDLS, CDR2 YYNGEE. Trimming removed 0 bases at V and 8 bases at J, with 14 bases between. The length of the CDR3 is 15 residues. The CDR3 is CASSVASRRGEKLFF. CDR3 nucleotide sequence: TGTGCCAGCAGCGTAGCTAGCCGAAGGGGGGAAAAACTGTTTTTT.

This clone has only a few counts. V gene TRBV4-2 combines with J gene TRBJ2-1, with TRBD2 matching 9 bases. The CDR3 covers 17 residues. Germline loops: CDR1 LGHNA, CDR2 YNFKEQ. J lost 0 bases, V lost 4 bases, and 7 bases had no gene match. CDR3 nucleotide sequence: TGTGCCAGCAGCCCCGCTAGCGGGACCAGCTCCTACAATGAGCAGTTCTTC. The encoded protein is CASSPASGTSSYNEQFF.

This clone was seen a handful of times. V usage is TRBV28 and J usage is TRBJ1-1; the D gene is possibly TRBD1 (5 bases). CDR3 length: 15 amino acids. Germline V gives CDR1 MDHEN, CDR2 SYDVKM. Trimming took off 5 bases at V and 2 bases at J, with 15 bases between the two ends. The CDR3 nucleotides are TGTGCCAGCAGTCCAAGGTCGACAGCAAACACTGAAGCTTTCTTT. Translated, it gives CASSPRSTANTEAFF.

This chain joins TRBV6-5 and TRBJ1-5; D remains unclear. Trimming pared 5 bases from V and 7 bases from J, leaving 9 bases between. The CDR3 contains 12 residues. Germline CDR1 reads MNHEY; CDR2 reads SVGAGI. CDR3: CASSPPGQPQHF. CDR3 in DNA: TGTGCCAGCAGTCCCCCGGGACAGCCCCAGCATTTT.

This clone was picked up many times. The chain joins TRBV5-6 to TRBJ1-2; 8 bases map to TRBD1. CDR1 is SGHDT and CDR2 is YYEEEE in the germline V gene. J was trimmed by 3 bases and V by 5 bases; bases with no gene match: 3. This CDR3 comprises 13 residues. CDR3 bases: TGTGCCAGCAGTCGACAGGGGTACTATGGCTACACCTTC. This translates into CASSRQGYYGYTF.

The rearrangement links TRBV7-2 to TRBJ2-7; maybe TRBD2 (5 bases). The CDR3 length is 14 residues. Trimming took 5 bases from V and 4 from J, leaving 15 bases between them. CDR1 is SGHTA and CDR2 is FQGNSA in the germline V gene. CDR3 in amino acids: CASSVYYPGYEQYF. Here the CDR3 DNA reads TGTGCCAGCAGCGTTTACTACCCGGGATACGAGCAGTACTTC.

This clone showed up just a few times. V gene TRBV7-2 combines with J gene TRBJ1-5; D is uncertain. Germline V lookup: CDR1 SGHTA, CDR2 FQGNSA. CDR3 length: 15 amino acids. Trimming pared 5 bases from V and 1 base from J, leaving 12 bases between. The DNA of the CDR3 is TGTGCCAGCAGCCCTGGACTGGGGAGCAATCAGCCCCAGCATTTT. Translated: CASSPGLGSNQPQHF.

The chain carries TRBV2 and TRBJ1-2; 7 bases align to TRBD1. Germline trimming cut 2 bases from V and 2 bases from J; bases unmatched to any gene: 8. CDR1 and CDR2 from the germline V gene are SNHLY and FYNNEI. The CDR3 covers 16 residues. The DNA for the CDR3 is TGTGCCAGCAGTGAAAGGGGGCGCCGGGCCAACTATGGCTACACCTTC. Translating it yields CASSERGRRANYGYTF.